The T cell receptor (beta chain) under discussion was sequenced for a study of blood T cell repertoires in COVID-19. Study details: Collection of acute and convalescent COVID-19 samples took place in the United States, Italy and Spain.

Method: immunoSEQ multiplex PCR; TCRdb's copy keeps in-frame clones and lacks some. The sample holds under 200,000 clones, approximately 88% seen once. Donors in Cohort 3 counted as recovered after two negative PCRs, clearance, or symptom resolution. Germline V gives CDR1 LNHDA, CDR2 SQIVND (reference sequence). The CDR3 contains 14 residues. V trimming: 7 bases; J trimming: 0 bases; junction bases outside the gene matches: 5. The rearrangement joins TRBV19 to TRBJ2-7, with TRBD2 matching 8 bases. Sequencing was done on a sample of PBMCs or T cells enriched from blood (not recorded which). The source of this sequence is a woman aged 60-75 years who had recovered from COVID-19. CDR3: CASTPGGGSYEQYF. The CDR3 coding sequence is TGTGCCAGTACCCCCGGGGGGGGCTCCTACGAGCAGTACTTC.